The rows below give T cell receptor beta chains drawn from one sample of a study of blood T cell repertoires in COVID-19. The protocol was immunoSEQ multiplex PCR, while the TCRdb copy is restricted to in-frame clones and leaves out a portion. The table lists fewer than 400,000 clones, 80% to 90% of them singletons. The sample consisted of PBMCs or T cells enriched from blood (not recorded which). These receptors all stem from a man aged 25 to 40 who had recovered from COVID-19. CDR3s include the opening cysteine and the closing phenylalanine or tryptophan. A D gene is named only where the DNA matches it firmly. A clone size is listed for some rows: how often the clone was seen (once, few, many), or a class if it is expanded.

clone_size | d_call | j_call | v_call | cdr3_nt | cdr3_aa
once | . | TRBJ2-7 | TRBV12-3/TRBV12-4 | TGTGCCAGCAGTTCCGGGGACGAGCAGTACTTC | CASSSGDEQYF
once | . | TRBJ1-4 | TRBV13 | TGTGCCAGCAGCTCCGGCCCCTGGACGGGAAATGAAAAACTGTTTTTT | CASSSGPWTGNEKLFF
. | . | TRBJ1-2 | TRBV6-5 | TGTGCCAGCAGTCCAACCGGGACAAGCTATGGCTACACCTTC | CASSPTGTSYGYTF
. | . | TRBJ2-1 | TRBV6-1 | TGTGCCAGCAGTGAACAGACTTTGAATGAGCAGTTCTTC | CASSEQTLNEQFF
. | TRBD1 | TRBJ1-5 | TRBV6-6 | TGTGCCAGCAAAGCAGGGGGCAGCAATCAGCCCCAGCATTTT | CASKAGGSNQPQHF
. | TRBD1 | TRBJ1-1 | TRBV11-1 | TGTGCCAGCAGCCCGAACCCAGGACAGGGGACTGAAGCTTTCTTT | CASSPNPGQGTEAFF
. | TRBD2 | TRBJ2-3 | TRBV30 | TGTGCCTGGAGTGATCTAGCGGACTACACAGATACGCAGTATTTT | CAWSDLADYTDTQYF
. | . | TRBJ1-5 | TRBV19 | TGTGCCAGTAGTATAGCCTGGCAAAATCAGCCCCAGCATTTT | CASSIAWQNQPQHF
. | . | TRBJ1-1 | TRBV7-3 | TGTGCCAGCAGCAGGGGGTCGGGCACTGAAGCTTTCTTT | CASSRGSGTEAFF
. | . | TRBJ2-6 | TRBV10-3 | TGTGCCATCAGTGACAGGGCAGGGGCCAACGTCCTGACTTTC | CAISDRAGANVLTF
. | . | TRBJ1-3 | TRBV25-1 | TGTGCCAGCAGTGTTCTAACCGCTGGAAACACCATATATTTT | CASSVLTAGNTIYF
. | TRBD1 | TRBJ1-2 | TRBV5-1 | TGCGCCAGCAGCTTGGGGGACAGGGACCAACTACTCTATGGCTACACCTTC | CASSLGDRDQLLYGYTF
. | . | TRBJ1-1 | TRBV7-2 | TGTGCCAGCAGCTTCTCAGGGATACCTGAAGCTTTCTTT | CASSFSGIPEAFF
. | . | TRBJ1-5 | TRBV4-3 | TGCGCCAGCAGCCAAGATGGGGGGGATCAGCCCCAGCATTTT | CASSQDGGDQPQHF
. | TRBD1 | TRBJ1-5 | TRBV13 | TGTGCCAGCAGCTTCGACAGGGGGCATGGCAATCAGCCCCAGCATTTT | CASSFDRGHGNQPQHF
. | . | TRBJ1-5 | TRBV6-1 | TGTGCCAGCAGTTTGGGGGGGAAACGGGCCCAGCATTTT | CASSLGGKRAQHF
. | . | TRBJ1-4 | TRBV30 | TGTGCCTGGAGTTCCCCCAGGGCAACTAATGAAAAACTGTTTTTT | CAWSSPRATNEKLFF
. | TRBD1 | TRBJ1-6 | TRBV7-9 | TGTGCCAGCAGCTCCCGACAGGGGTCCACTAATTCACCCCTCCACTTT | CASSSRQGSTNSPLHF
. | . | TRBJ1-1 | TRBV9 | TGTGCCAGCAGCGTGACAGACGGGTTCGTGTTGAACACTGAAGCTTTCTTT | CASSVTDGFVLNTEAFF
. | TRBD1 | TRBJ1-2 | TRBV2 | TGTGCCAGCAGTTCCATTGGACAGGGTGATGGCTACACCTTC | CASSSIGQGDGYTF
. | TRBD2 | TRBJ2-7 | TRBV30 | TGTGCCTGGAGTTCGATAGCGGGGGTGTACGAGCAGTACTTC | CAWSSIAGVYEQYF
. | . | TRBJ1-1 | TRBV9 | TGTGCCAGCAGCTCCCGGACAGAAGCTTTCTTT | CASSSRTEAFF
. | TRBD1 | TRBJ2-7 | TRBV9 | TGTGCCAGCAGCGCAGCCAACAGGGGGTCTTGGTGGGAGCAGTACTTC | CASSAANRGSWWEQYF
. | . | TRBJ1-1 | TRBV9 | TGTGCCAGCAGCGCCACAGGGCACGGTGACACTGAAGCTTTCTTT | CASSATGHGDTEAFF
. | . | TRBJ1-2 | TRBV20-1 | TGCAGTGCTAGAGTCATCCAATTGGACAGATTC | CSARVIQLDRF
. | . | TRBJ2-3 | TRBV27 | TGTGCCAGCAAACTACAGGGCATAGAGGGCACAGATACGCAGTATTTT | CASKLQGIEGTDTQYF
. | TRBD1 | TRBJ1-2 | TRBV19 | TGTGCCAGTAGTACGAAGACAGGGTATGGCTACACCTTC | CASSTKTGYGYTF
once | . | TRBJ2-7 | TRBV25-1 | TGTGCCAGCAGTGAACAGGGCCCCTACGAGCAGTACTTC | CASSEQGPYEQYF
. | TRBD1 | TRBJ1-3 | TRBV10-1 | TGCGCCAGCGGGACAGGGGAAACTGGAAACACCATATATTTT | CASGTGETGNTIYF
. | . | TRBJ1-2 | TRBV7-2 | TGTGCCAGCAGCTTTTTGGCCAGGGACTATGGCTACACCTTC | CASSFLARDYGYTF
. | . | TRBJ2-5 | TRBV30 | TGTGCCTGGAGTGTACGACTAACGGGATCAGAGACCCAGTACTTC | CAWSVRLTGSETQYF
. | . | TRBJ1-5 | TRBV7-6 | TGTGCCAGCAGCCCTAGTATCAGGGCAGGGAGCAATCAGCCCCAGCATTTT | CASSPSIRAGSNQPQHF
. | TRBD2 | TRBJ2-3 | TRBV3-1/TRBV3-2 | TGTGCCAGCAGCCACTACCTAGCGGGGGGGCTCACAGATACGCAGTATTTT | CASSHYLAGGLTDTQYF
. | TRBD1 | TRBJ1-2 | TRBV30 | TGTGCCTGGAGTGTAAACAGGGGGGACTATGGCTACACCTTC | CAWSVNRGDYGYTF
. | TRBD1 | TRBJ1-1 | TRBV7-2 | TGTGCCAGCAGTTCTACGCGGGCAGGGGGTGGAACTGAAGCTTTCTTT | CASSSTRAGGGTEAFF
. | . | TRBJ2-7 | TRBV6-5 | TGTGCCAGCAGTTACGACAACCGGGACATCTACGAGCAGTACTTC | CASSYDNRDIYEQYF
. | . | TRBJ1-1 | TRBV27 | TGTGCCAGCAGTTTAGATGGGACTCTGACGGGAGCTTTCTTT | CASSLDGTLTGAFF
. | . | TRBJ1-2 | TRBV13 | TGTGCCACTCTCCGGCGGGGTGGCTATGGCTACACCTTC | CATLRRGGYGYTF
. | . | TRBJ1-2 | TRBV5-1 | TGCGCCAGCAGCTTCGGGGATAACTATGGCTACACCTTC | CASSFGDNYGYTF
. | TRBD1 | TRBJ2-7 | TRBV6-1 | TGTGCCAGCAGTGCCCAGGGACAGGGAAGGATCTACGAGCAGTACTTC | CASSAQGQGRIYEQYF
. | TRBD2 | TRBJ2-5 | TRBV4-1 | TGCGCCAGCAGCCATCCGGGACTAGCGGGGGGGCCGGGTAGAGAGACCCAGTACTTC | CASSHPGLAGGPGRETQYF
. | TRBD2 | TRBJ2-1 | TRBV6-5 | TGTGCCAGCAGGATGCGGGGGAAGAATGAGCAGTTCTTC | CASRMRGKNEQFF
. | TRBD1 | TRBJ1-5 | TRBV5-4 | TGTGCCAGCAGCAGGGACAGGGATCAGCCCCAGCATTTT | CASSRDRDQPQHF
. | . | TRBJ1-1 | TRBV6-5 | TGTGCCAGCAGTAAGGGACAGAACACTGAAGCTTTCTTT | CASSKGQNTEAFF
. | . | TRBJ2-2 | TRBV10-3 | TGTGCCATCAGTGAGTCCACCTATCCAGGCGGGGAGCTGTTTTTT | CAISESTYPGGELFF
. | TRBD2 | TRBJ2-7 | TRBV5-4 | TGTGCCAGCAGCCAGAGTGGCGGGGGGCTAACCTACGAGCAGTACTTC | CASSQSGGGLTYEQYF
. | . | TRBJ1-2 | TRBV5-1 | TGCGCCAGCAGCTCCACGGGCAGGGGATTAAACTATGGCTACACCTTC | CASSSTGRGLNYGYTF
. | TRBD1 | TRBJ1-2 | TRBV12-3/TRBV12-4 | TGTGCCACTCGTGACAGGGGGCATGGCTACACCTTC | CATRDRGHGYTF